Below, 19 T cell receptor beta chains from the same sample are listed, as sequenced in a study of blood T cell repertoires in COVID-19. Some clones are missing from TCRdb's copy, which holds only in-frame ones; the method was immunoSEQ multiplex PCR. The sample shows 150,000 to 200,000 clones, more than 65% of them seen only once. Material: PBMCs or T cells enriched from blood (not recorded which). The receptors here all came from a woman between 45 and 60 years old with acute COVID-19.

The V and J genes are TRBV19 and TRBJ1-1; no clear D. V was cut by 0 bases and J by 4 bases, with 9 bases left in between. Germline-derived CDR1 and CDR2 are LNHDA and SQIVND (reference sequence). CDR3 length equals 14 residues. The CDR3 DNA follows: TGTGCCAGTAGTATAGAAAGGAGGGCCACTGAAGCTTTCTTT. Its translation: CASSIERRATEAFF.

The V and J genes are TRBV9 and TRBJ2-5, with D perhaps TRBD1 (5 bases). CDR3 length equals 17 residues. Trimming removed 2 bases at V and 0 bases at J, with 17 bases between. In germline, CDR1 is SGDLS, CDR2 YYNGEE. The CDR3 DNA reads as TGTGCCAGCAGCGTCAGCTCCAGCAGGGCCAACCAAGAGACCCAGTACTTC. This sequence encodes CASSVSSSRANQETQYF.

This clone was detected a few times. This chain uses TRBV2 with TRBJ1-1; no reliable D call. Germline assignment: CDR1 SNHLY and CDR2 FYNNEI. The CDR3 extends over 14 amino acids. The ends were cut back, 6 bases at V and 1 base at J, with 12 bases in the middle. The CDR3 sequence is CASSVQRANTEAFF. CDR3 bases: TGTGCCAGCAGCGTTCAGAGGGCGAACACTGAAGCTTTCTTT.

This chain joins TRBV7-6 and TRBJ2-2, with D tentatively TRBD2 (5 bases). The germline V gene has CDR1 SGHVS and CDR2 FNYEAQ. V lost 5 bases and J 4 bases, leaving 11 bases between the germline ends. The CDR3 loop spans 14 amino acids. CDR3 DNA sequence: TGTGCCAGCAGCCGGACGGCGGGCACCGGGGAGCTGTTTTTT. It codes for CASSRTAGTGELFF.

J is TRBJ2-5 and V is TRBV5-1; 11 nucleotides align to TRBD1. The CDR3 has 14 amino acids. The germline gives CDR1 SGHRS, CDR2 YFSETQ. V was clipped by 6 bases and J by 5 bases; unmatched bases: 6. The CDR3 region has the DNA TGCGCCAGCACCCGGGACAGGGGGACGGAGACCCAGTACTTC. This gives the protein CASTRDRGTETQYF.

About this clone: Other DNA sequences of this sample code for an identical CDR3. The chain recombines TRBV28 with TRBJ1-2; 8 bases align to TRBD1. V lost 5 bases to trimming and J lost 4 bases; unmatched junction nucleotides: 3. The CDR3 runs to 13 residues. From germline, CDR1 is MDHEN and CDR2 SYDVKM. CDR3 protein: CASSAGQGYGYTF. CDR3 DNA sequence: TGTGCCAGCAGTGCCGGACAGGGCTATGGCTACACCTTC.

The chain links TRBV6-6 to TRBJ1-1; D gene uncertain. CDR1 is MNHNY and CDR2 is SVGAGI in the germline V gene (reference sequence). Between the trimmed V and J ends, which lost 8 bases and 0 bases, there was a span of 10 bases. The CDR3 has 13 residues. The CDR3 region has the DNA TGTGCCAGCGGCACAGACATGAACACTGAAGCTTTCTTT. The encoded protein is CASGTDMNTEAFF.

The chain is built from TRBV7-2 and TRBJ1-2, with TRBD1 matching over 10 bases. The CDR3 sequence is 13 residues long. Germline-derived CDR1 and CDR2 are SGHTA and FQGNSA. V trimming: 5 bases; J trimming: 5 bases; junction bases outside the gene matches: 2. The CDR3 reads CASSRTGGYGYTF. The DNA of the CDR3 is TGTGCCAGCAGCCGGACAGGGGGATATGGCTACACCTTC. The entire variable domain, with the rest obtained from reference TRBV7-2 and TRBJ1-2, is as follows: GAGVSQSPSNKVTEKGKDVELRCDPISGHTALYWYRQSLGQGLEFLIYFQGNSAPDKSGLPSDRFSAERTGGSVSTLTIQRTQQEDSAVYLCASSRTGGYGYTFGSGTRLTVV.

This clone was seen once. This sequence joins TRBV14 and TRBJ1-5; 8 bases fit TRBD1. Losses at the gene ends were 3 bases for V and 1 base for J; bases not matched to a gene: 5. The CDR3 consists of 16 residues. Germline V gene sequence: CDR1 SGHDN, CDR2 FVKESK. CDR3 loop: CASSHRDRGSNQPQHF. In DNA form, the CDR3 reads TGTGCCAGCAGCCACCGAGACAGGGGCAGCAATCAGCCCCAGCATTTT. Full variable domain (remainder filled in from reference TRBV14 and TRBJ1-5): EAGVTQFPSHSVIEKGQTVTLRCDPISGHDNLYWYRRVMGKEIKFLLHFVKESKQDESGMPNNRFLAERTGGTYSTLKVQPAELEDSGVYFCASSHRDRGSNQPQHFGDGTRLSIL.

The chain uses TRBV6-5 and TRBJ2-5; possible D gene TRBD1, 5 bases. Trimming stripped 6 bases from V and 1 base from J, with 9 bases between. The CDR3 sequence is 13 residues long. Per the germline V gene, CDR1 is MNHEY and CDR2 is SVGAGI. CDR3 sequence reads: CASSRQSQETQYF. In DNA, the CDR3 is TGTGCCAGCAGCCGACAGAGCCAAGAGACCCAGTACTTC.

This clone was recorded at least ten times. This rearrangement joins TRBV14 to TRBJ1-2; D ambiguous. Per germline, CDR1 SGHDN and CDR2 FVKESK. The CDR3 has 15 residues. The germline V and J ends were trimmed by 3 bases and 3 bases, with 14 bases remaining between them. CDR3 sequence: CASSHGPSGDYGYTF. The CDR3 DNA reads TGTGCCAGCAGCCACGGGCCTTCCGGGGACTATGGCTACACCTTC.

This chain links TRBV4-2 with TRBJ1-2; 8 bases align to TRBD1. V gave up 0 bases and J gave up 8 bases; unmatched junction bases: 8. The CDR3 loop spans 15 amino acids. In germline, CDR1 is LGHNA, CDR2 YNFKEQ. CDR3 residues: CASSQDPDRERGYTF. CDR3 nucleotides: TGTGCCAGCAGCCAAGACCCGGACAGGGAACGGGGCTACACCTTC.

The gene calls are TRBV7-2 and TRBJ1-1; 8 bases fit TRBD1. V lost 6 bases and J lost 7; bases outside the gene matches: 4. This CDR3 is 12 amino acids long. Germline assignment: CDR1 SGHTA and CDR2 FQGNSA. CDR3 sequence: CASRDRVGEAFF. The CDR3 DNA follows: TGTGCCAGCAGGGACAGGGTTGGTGAAGCTTTCTTT.

Written as DNA, the CDR3 is TGTGCCAGCAGCCCCCTGCCGGCAGATACGCAGTATTTT. Its protein product is CASSPLPADTQYF. The V call is TRBV3-1 (or the pseudogene TRBV3-2), the J call TRBJ2-3, with D unclear. The V end was cut by 4 bases, the J end by 4 bases, with 9 bases between. The CDR3 is 13 amino acids. Germline V lookup: CDR1 LGHDT, CDR2 YNNKEL (reference sequence).

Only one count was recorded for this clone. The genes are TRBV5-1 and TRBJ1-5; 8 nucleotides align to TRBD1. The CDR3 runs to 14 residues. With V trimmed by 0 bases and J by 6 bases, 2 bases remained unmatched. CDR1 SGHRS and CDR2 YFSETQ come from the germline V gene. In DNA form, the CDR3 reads TGCGCCAGCAGCTTGGGGACAGGGATTCAGCCCCAGCATTTT. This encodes CASSLGTGIQPQHF.

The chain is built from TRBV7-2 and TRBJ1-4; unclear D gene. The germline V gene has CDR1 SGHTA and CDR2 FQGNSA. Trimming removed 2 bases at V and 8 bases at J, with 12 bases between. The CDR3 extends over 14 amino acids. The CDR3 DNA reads TGTGCCAGCAGCTTAACATCGGGTTCGGAAAAACTGTTTTTT. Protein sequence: CASSLTSGSEKLFF. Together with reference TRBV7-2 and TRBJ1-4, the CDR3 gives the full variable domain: GAGVSQSPSNKVTEKGKDVELRCDPISGHTALYWYRQSLGQGLEFLIYFQGNSAPDKSGLPSDRFSAERTGGSVSTLTIQRTQQEDSAVYLCASSLTSGSEKLFFGSGTQLSVL.

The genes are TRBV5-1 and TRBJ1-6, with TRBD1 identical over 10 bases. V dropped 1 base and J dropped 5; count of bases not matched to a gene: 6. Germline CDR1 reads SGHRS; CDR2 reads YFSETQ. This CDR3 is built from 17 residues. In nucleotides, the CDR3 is TGCGCCAGCAGCTTGACCCCGGGACAGGGGAATAATTCACCCCTCCACTTT. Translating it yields CASSLTPGQGNNSPLHF.

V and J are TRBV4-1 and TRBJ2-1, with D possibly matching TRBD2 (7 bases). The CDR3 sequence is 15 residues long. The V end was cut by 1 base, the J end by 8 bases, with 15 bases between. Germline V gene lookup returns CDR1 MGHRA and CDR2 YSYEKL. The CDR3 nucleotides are TGCGCCAGCAGCCAAGTGGGGGGGGCCTGGGATGAGCAGTTCTTC. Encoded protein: CASSQVGGAWDEQFF.

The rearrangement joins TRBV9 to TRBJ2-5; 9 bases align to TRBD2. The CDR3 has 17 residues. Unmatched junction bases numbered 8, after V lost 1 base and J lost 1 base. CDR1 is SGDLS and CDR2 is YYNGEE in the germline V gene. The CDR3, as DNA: TGTGCCAGCAGCGTAAATCCTAGCGGGGACCTCCAAGAGACCCAGTACTTC. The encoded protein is CASSVNPSGDLQETQYF.